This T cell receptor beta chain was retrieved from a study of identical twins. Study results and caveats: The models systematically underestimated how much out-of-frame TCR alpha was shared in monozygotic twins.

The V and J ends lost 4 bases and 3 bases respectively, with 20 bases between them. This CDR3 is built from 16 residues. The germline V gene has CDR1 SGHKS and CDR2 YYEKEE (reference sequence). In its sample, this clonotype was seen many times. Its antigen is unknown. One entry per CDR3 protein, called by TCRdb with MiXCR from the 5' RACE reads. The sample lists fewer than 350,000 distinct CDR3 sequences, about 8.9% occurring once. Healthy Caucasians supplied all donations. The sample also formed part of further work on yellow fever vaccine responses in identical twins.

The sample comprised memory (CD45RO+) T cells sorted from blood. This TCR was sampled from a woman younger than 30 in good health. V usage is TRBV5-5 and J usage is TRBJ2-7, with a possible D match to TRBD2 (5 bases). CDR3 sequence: CASSTVFSDTHYEQYF. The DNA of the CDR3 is TGTGCCAGCAGCACTGTTTTTAGCGACACCCACTACGAGCAGTACTTC.